The entry below gives a single TCR beta chain sequence along with its context. Its antigen is undetermined. This sample was taken from a study of T cell responses to AZD1222 COVID-19 vaccine. Findings of the study overall: Elevations in Spike-specific TCR breadth and depth followed administration of two AZD1222 doses. Repertoires in all cases were sampled only once the peak T cell response had passed.

The table came from immunoSEQ multiplex PCR; TCRdb's copy has only in-frame clones and leaves some out. The sample lists around 170,000 clones; about 90% were seen once. V lost 2 bases and J lost 15; bases outside the gene matches: 6. Germline loops: CDR1 MDHEN, CDR2 SYDVKM. CDR3 size: 13 residues. The gene calls are TRBV28 and TRBJ2-1, with 11 bases aligning to TRBD2. Sequences were derived from peripheral blood, sampled 28 days after the second AZD1222 dose. This TCR was recovered from an adult who received the AZD1222 COVID-19 vaccine. CDR3 sequence: CASSLVAGGPPFF. The DNA for the CDR3 is TGTGCCAGCAGTTTAGTAGCGGGGGGGCCCCCGTTCTTC.